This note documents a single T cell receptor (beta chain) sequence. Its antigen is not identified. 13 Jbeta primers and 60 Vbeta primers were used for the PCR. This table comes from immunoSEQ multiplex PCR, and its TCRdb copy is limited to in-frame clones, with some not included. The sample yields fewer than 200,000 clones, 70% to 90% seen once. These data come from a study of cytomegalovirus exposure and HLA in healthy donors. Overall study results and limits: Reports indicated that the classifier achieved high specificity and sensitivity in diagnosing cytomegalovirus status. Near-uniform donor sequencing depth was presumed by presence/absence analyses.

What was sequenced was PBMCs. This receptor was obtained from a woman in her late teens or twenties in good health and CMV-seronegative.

The CDR3 DNA is TGTGCCAGCAGCCGCGGACAGGGGGGAGGCACAGATACGCAGTATTTT. Translated, it gives CASSRGQGGGTDTQYF. V usage is TRBV25-1 and J usage is TRBJ2-3; 10 bases match TRBD1. The V gene end was trimmed by 6 bases and the J gene end by 1 base; junction bases not matched to a gene: 7. Germline V gives CDR1 MGHDK, CDR2 SYGVNS. The CDR3 runs 16 residues.